This record looks at one T cell receptor beta chain sequence and its context. Its antigen is currently unknown. This specimen belongs to a study of OX40 agonist ivuxolimab in advanced cancers. Germline loops: CDR1 WSHSY, CDR2 SAAADI. This CDR3 is built from 14 residues. V was shortened by 7 bases and J by 5 bases, with 16 bases between the two germline ends. Sequencing was performed with immunoSEQ multiplex PCR; in TCRdb, only in-frame clones are kept and a portion is missing. The sample contains some 20,000 clones, about 70% of which appear only once. Study-wide points: More expanded clones were found, on average, in CD8+ than in CD4+ T cells.

Material: CD4+ or CD8+ T cells sorted from blood, obtained in a trial of the OX40 agonist ivuxolimab. This TCR was sampled from an adult with an advanced solid tumor such as melanoma, head and neck, liver or kidney cancer. This chain uses TRBV10-2 with TRBJ2-3, with TRBD2 as a possible D gene (6 bases). The CDR3 DNA is TGCGCCAGCAACGGAGGGGCCCTGCAAGATACGCAGTATTTT. It is translated as CASNGGALQDTQYF.